The 11 T cell receptor beta chains below all came from one sample that was sequenced in a study of cytomegalovirus exposure and HLA in healthy donors. The PCR contained 60 Vbeta and 13 Jbeta primers. Using immunoSEQ multiplex PCR, the repertoire was profiled, and TCRdb retains in-frame clones only, with some absent. The table records under 150,000 clones, approximately 84% of them present only once. What was sequenced was PBMCs. The receptors shown here come from a middle-aged woman in good health and CMV-seronegative.

The V gene is TRBV5-6, the J gene TRBJ1-4; possible D gene TRBD1, 6 bases. The V gene lost 3 bases and the J gene lost 7 bases, with 19 bases spanning the gap. The CDR3 covers 16 residues. The germline V gene has CDR1 SGHDT and CDR2 YYEEEE. CDR3 amino acids: CASSSYKYREGEKLFF. As DNA, the CDR3 is TGTGCCAGCAGCTCGTATAAATACAGGGAGGGTGAAAAACTGTTTTTT.

The rearrangement links TRBV30 to TRBJ2-3; D uncertain. CDR3 size: 13 residues. V was trimmed by 4 bases and J by 2 bases, leaving 10 bases between them. Germline CDR1 is GTSNPN and CDR2 is SVGIG (reference sequence). CDR3 DNA sequence: TGTGCCTGGACCTCACGGTACACAGATACGCAGTATTTT. It encodes CAWTSRYTDTQYF.

A few counts support this clone. V usage is TRBV11-2 and J usage is TRBJ1-1; no clear D gene. The CDR3 loop spans 15 amino acids. The germline gives CDR1 SGHAT, CDR2 FQNNGV. V shed 3 bases and J shed 3 bases, with 14 bases lying between them. The CDR3 coding sequence is TGTGCCAGCAGCTTTAGGGCACCAGCGGACACTGAAGCTTTCTTT. Amino acid sequence: CASSFRAPADTEAFF.

The J gene is TRBJ2-5, the V gene TRBV7-9, with 7 bases aligning to TRBD2. Per the germline V gene, CDR1 is SEHNR and CDR2 is FQNEAQ (reference sequence). With V trimmed by 4 bases and J by 1 base, 9 bases remained unmatched. The CDR3 contains 16 residues. The chain's CDR3 is CASSSSRGEVQETQYF. CDR3 nucleotide sequence: TGTGCCAGCAGCTCAAGCCGGGGGGAAGTCCAAGAGACCCAGTACTTC.

This chain links TRBV5-6 with TRBJ2-3, with 13 bases matching TRBD2. The CDR3 is 16 residues long. Germline assignment: CDR1 SGHDT and CDR2 YYEEEE. Losses at the gene ends were 4 bases for V and 5 bases for J; bases not matched to a gene: 7. Here the CDR3 reads CASSRGLAGAEDTQYF. The CDR3, as DNA: TGTGCCAGCAGCCGTGGACTAGCGGGGGCTGAAGATACGCAGTATTTT.

The chain links TRBV28 to TRBJ2-4; TRBD2 matches at 9 bases. V trimming: 4 bases; J trimming: 6 bases; junction bases outside the gene matches: 13. Germline V gene lookup returns CDR1 MDHEN and CDR2 SYDVKM. The length of the CDR3 is 17 residues. CDR3 sequence: CASSSPGEAGGRNIQYF. The CDR3 coding sequence is TGTGCCAGCAGTTCGCCGGGGGAGGCGGGAGGGCGAAACATTCAGTACTTC.

The chain uses TRBV27 and TRBJ2-1; 11 positions agree with TRBD2. Looked up from germline, CDR1 is MNHEY and CDR2 is SMNVEV (reference sequence). V lost 2 bases to trimming and J lost 4 bases; unmatched junction nucleotides: 1. The CDR3 sequence is 15 residues long. The CDR3 DNA reads TGTGCCAGCAGTTTACTAGCGGGAGGATACAATGAGCAGTTCTTC. Translated: CASSLLAGGYNEQFF.

This chain uses TRBV6-6 with TRBJ1-1; possible D gene TRBD1, 6 bases. Germline values: CDR1 MNHNY, CDR2 SVGAGI (reference sequence). The CDR3 covers 15 residues. V lost 5 bases, J lost 0 bases, and 13 bases lay in between. CDR3 residues: CASSRGQPMNTEAFF. The CDR3 DNA is TGTGCCAGCAGTAGAGGACAGCCCATGAACACTGAAGCTTTCTTT.

The gene calls are TRBV5-1 and TRBJ2-7, with D perhaps matching TRBD2 (6 bases). V dropped 1 base and J dropped 9 bases, with 17 bases sitting between them. The CDR3 totals 14 residues. Per germline, CDR1 SGHRS and CDR2 YFSETQ. In DNA, the CDR3 is TGCGCCAGCAGCTTGTCGGGGGACTCAATCTGGCAGTACTTC. Protein product: CASSLSGDSIWQYF. The full variable domain, rest sourced from reference TRBV5-1 and TRBJ2-7, is KAGVTQTPRYLIKTRGQQVTLSCSPISGHRSVSWYQQTPGQGLQFLFEYFSETQRNKGNFPGRFSGRQFSNSRSEMNVSTLELGDSALYLCASSLSGDSIWQYFGPGTRLTVT.

V is TRBV7-9 and J is TRBJ2-5; D not resolved. This CDR3 has 14 residues. Germline V gene data show CDR1 as SEHNR and CDR2 as FQNEAQ (reference sequence). V was trimmed by 2 bases and J by 5 bases, leaving 12 bases between them. The CDR3 DNA sequence: TGTGCCAGCAGCTTAAGCGTAAAAAGGGAGACCCAGTACTTC. Its translation: CASSLSVKRETQYF.

The rearrangement uses TRBV19 and TRBJ2-7; possibly TRBD2 for D (5 bases). V lost 6 bases and J 0 bases, leaving 9 bases between the germline ends. CDR1 LNHDA and CDR2 SQIVND come from the germline V gene (reference sequence). This CDR3 contains 13 residues. The chain's CDR3 is CASRAANSYEQYF. CDR3 DNA: TGTGCCAGTAGAGCGGCCAACTCCTACGAGCAGTACTTC. Drawing the rest from reference TRBV19 and TRBJ2-7, the complete variable domain is DGGITQSPKYLFRKEGQNVTLSCEQNLNHDAMYWYRQDPGQGLRLIYYSQIVNDFQKGDIAEGYSVSREKKESFPLTVTSAQKNPTAFYLCASRAANSYEQYFGPGTRLTVT.